Listed below are T cell receptor beta chains from one sample, sequenced in a study of blood T cell repertoires in COVID-19. Profiled with immunoSEQ multiplex PCR; TCRdb holds only in-frame clones, not every one. The sample consists of 170,000 or so clones, around nine tenths of them appearing once. The material sequenced was peripheral blood. Receptor source: a man aged 55 to 69 with COVID-19, enrolled during active disease. Each CDR3 is given with its conserved first and last residue. The order of the fields is J gene, V gene, CDR3 protein.

j_gene: TRBJ2-5; v_gene: TRBV7-6; CDR3aa: CASSLGSGRGETQYF
j_gene: TRBJ1-6; v_gene: TRBV4-2; CDR3aa: CASSQARTGDSPLHF
j_gene: TRBJ2-7; v_gene: TRBV4-1; CDR3aa: CASSLGSTSSYEQYF
j_gene: TRBJ1-2; v_gene: TRBV27; CDR3aa: CASSLSTGGIGGYTF
j_gene: TRBJ2-1; v_gene: TRBV5-4; CDR3aa: CASLLTSGVSSYNEQFF
j_gene: TRBJ1-1; v_gene: TRBV7-2; CDR3aa: CASSLTVRTEAFF
j_gene: TRBJ2-7; v_gene: TRBV18; CDR3aa: CASSPGGTGVSEQYF
j_gene: TRBJ2-5; v_gene: TRBV3-1/TRBV3-2; CDR3aa: CASSPELAGTQETQYF
j_gene: TRBJ1-1; v_gene: TRBV28; CDR3aa: CASSRTGTGGTEAFF
j_gene: TRBJ2-6; v_gene: TRBV14; CDR3aa: CASSLLEGANVLTF
j_gene: TRBJ2-7; v_gene: TRBV27; CDR3aa: CASSHPGGEQYF
j_gene: TRBJ2-7; v_gene: TRBV30; CDR3aa: CAWGQTGSTYEQYF
j_gene: TRBJ2-1; v_gene: TRBV14; CDR3aa: CASSHLRGDNEQFF
j_gene: TRBJ2-6; v_gene: TRBV19; CDR3aa: CASRSGSGANVLTF
j_gene: TRBJ1-1; v_gene: TRBV12-3/TRBV12-4; CDR3aa: CASSFRVNTEAFF
j_gene: TRBJ1-4; v_gene: TRBV11-1; CDR3aa: CASSFSGYGRNEKLFF
j_gene: TRBJ2-5; v_gene: TRBV7-7; CDR3aa: CASSLGGQKETQYF
j_gene: TRBJ1-3; v_gene: TRBV4-1; CDR3aa: CASSQDGQPGNTIYF
j_gene: TRBJ1-2; v_gene: TRBV28; CDR3aa: CASSSTGEYYGYTF
j_gene: TRBJ1-5; v_gene: TRBV19; CDR3aa: CASSPGGAGNQPQHF
j_gene: TRBJ1-5; v_gene: TRBV28; CDR3aa: CASSLRDRENQPQHF
j_gene: TRBJ1-4; v_gene: TRBV28; CDR3aa: CASGGRKEKLFF
j_gene: TRBJ1-4; v_gene: TRBV28; CDR3aa: CASSLSREKLFF
j_gene: TRBJ1-2; v_gene: TRBV6-5; CDR3aa: CASSQRRGAGYTF
j_gene: TRBJ1-2; v_gene: TRBV6-5; CDR3aa: CASSYRQGYGYTF
j_gene: TRBJ2-2; v_gene: TRBV6-2/TRBV6-3; CDR3aa: CASSSASGTGVWNTGELFF
j_gene: TRBJ2-5; v_gene: TRBV9; CDR3aa: CASRHIYRTSPQETQYF
j_gene: TRBJ2-7; v_gene: TRBV6-2/TRBV6-3; CDR3aa: CASSPTAGQIALFDF
j_gene: TRBJ1-3; v_gene: TRBV3-1/TRBV3-2; CDR3aa: CASSLSSTLRRHTIYF
j_gene: TRBJ2-2; v_gene: TRBV7-2; CDR3aa: CASFRYALEGSGELFF
j_gene: TRBJ1-2; v_gene: TRBV12-3/TRBV12-4; CDR3aa: CASRRGQGQTF
j_gene: TRBJ2-1; v_gene: TRBV7-2; CDR3aa: CASTSGRANEQFF
j_gene: TRBJ1-4; v_gene: TRBV12-3/TRBV12-4; CDR3aa: CASSRTVEKLFF
j_gene: TRBJ1-2; v_gene: TRBV7-2; CDR3aa: CASSFYDRARGGYTF
j_gene: TRBJ1-1; v_gene: TRBV6-1; CDR3aa: CASSSDSEAFF
j_gene: TRBJ2-5; v_gene: TRBV29-1; CDR3aa: CSVDGAREGLGETQYF
j_gene: TRBJ2-2; v_gene: TRBV7-9; CDR3aa: CASSPPTGFNTGELFF
j_gene: TRBJ2-3; v_gene: TRBV9; CDR3aa: CASSAAGDSTDTQYF
j_gene: TRBJ2-5; v_gene: TRBV7-2; CDR3aa: CASSLAHLRETQYF
j_gene: TRBJ1-1; v_gene: TRBV11-2; CDR3aa: CASTPGFEAFF
j_gene: TRBJ2-2; v_gene: TRBV7-6; CDR3aa: CASSLHPSVNTGELFF
j_gene: TRBJ1-4; v_gene: TRBV11-3; CDR3aa: CASSWTGDGDEKLFF
j_gene: TRBJ2-1; v_gene: TRBV6-4; CDR3aa: CASSPQGSHGNEQFF
j_gene: TRBJ1-5; v_gene: TRBV6-4; CDR3aa: CASTKGGQGGWVNQPQHF
j_gene: TRBJ1-2; v_gene: TRBV11-2; CDR3aa: CASSLALGRINYGYTF
j_gene: TRBJ2-7; v_gene: TRBV5-4; CDR3aa: CASSRDNYEQYF
j_gene: TRBJ1-2; v_gene: TRBV6-5; CDR3aa: CASTTGGLNGYTF
j_gene: TRBJ1-1; v_gene: TRBV28; CDR3aa: CASHPDGTGTTEAFF
j_gene: TRBJ2-4; v_gene: TRBV7-3; CDR3aa: CASSLRSPGEGQSIQYF
j_gene: TRBJ1-4; v_gene: TRBV6-6; CDR3aa: CASSRTRDRGFEKLFF
j_gene: TRBJ2-1; v_gene: TRBV6-2/TRBV6-3; CDR3aa: CASSPLAGGNNEQFF
j_gene: TRBJ1-2; v_gene: TRBV20-1; CDR3aa: CSARAAGARGFYYTF
j_gene: TRBJ2-3; v_gene: TRBV27; CDR3aa: CASKAGTYSSTDTQYF
j_gene: TRBJ1-5; v_gene: TRBV28; CDR3aa: CASSPTRTGNQPQHF
j_gene: TRBJ1-1; v_gene: TRBV25-1; CDR3aa: CASRGQGNTEAFF
j_gene: TRBJ2-1; v_gene: TRBV5-1; CDR3aa: CASSLAGSKSYNEQFF